Following are 25 T cell receptor beta chains from one sample sequenced in a study of preoperative IRX-2 immunotherapy in early breast cancer. Profiled with immunoSEQ multiplex PCR; TCRdb holds only in-frame clones, not every one. This table holds some 42,000 clones, around 82% found once. Regarding treatment: preoperative locoregional IRX-2 cytokine immunotherapy. Sequenced here: lymph node tissue, sampled after IRX-2 immunotherapy. These receptors came from a human donor with breast cancer.

The chain is built from TRBV28 and TRBJ2-7; no clear D gene. V lost 8 bases and J lost 0, with 14 bases in between. In germline, CDR1 is MDHEN, CDR2 SYDVKM. The CDR3 has 14 amino acids. In DNA, the CDR3 is TGTGCCAGCTGCTTCCGTAGAAGCTCCTACGAGCAGTACTTC. Its translation: CASCFRRSSYEQYF.

The CDR3 spells CASRPGLGNEKLFF. The CDR3 nucleotides are TGTGCCAGCAGGCCGGGCCTAGGTAATGAAAAACTGTTTTTT. The V call is TRBV28, the J call TRBJ1-4; unclear D gene. Germline V CDR1 and CDR2: MDHEN, SYDVKM. The CDR3 spans 14 residues. The V end lost 6 bases, the J end lost 4 bases, and 12 bases lay between the germline ends.

This chain joins TRBV28 and TRBJ1-2; 10 positions agree with TRBD1. CDR1 and CDR2 from the germline V gene are MDHEN and SYDVKM. This CDR3 has 17 residues. After removal of 3 bases from V and 5 bases from J, the junction contained 12 bases not matched to a gene. The chain's CDR3 is CASSFFEGGTGDYGYTF. CDR3 bases: TGTGCCAGCAGTTTTTTTGAGGGGGGGACAGGGGATTATGGCTACACCTTC.

The rearrangement links TRBV11-3 to TRBJ2-5; 7 nucleotides line up with TRBD1. The CDR3 totals 14 residues. The J segment lost 6 bases and the V segment lost 2 bases, leaving 6 bases of the junction unmatched. Germline lookup yields CDR1 SGHNT and CDR2 YENEEA. The CDR3 is CASSLSDRVQTQYF. CDR3 DNA sequence: TGTGCCAGCAGCTTAAGCGACAGGGTGCAGACCCAGTACTTC.

The J gene is TRBJ2-5, the V gene TRBV5-1; D might be TRBD2 (6 bases). The CDR3 runs 14 residues. Germline values: CDR1 SGHRS, CDR2 YFSETQ. Trimming left V 4 bases short and J 7 bases short, with 17 bases between. The chain's CDR3 is CASSPGTEEGTQYF. The DNA for the CDR3 is TGCGCCAGCAGCCCCGGGACCGAGGAGGGGACCCAGTACTTC.

The rearrangement links TRBV7-6 to TRBJ1-5, with D perhaps TRBD1 (6 bases). The germline V gene encodes CDR1 SGHVS and CDR2 FNYEAQ. This CDR3 spans 15 amino acids. V was shortened by 2 bases and J by 0 bases, with 8 bases between the two germline ends. The CDR3 spells CASSLKGDSNQPQHF. For the CDR3, the DNA is TGTGCCAGCAGCTTAAAGGGGGATAGCAATCAGCCCCAGCATTTT.

This rearrangement joins TRBV6-8 to TRBJ1-5; TRBD1 matches 7 bases. V trimming: 6 bases; J trimming: 0 bases; junction bases outside the gene matches: 8. The CDR3 is 16 amino acids. Per germline, CDR1 MNHGY and CDR2 SAAAGT. As DNA, the CDR3 is TGTGCCAGCAGACCCGGGACAGTAAATAGCAATCAGCCCCAGCATTTT. The encoded protein is CASRPGTVNSNQPQHF.

This chain joins TRBV19 and TRBJ1-1; no clear D. In germline, CDR1 is LNHDA, CDR2 SQIVND (reference sequence). Trimming cost V 5 bases and J 2 bases, with 6 bases left between them. The CDR3 is 12 residues long. This CDR3 is CASSPLNTEAFF. The CDR3 DNA reads as TGTGCCAGTAGTCCTCTAAACACTGAAGCTTTCTTT.

V usage is TRBV11-3 and J usage is TRBJ1-6, with D maybe TRBD1 (5 bases). The CDR3 is made up of 14 amino acids. Germline values: CDR1 SGHNT, CDR2 YENEEA. Trimming cost V 5 bases and J 8 bases, with 13 bases left between them. The CDR3 DNA reads as TGTGCCAGCAGCCCCAGGGTATTCGATTCACCCCTCCACTTT. As protein: CASSPRVFDSPLHF. The full variable domain, with the rest looked up from reference TRBV11-3 and TRBJ1-6, is EAGVVQSPRYKIIEKKQPVAFWCNPISGHNTLYWYLQNLGQGPELLIRYENEEAVDDSQLPKDRFSAERLKGVDSTLKIQPAELGDSAVYLCASSPRVFDSPLHFGNGTRLTVT.

CDR3 nucleotides: TGTGCCAGCAGTTACCGCGGGGTCCTCTCCTACGAGCAGTACTTC. Translation gives CASSYRGVLSYEQYF. The rearrangement joins TRBV6-8 to TRBJ2-7, with a tentative D call TRBD2 (6 bases). V was trimmed by 2 bases and J by 0 bases, leaving 11 bases between them. The germline gives CDR1 MNHGY, CDR2 SAAAGT. This CDR3 spans 15 amino acids.

V gene TRBV25-1 combines with J gene TRBJ2-7; 13 bases are a match to TRBD2. Germline-derived CDR1 and CDR2 are MGHDK and SYGVNS. This CDR3 is 16 amino acids long. Trimming took 5 bases from V and 7 from J; bases not matched to a gene: 11. The CDR3 is CASSNTRLAGGREQYF. In DNA form, the CDR3 reads TGTGCCAGCAGTAACACTCGACTAGCGGGGGGAAGAGAGCAGTACTTC.

This clone has more than one count but fewer than ten. The V call is TRBV28, the J call TRBJ1-4, with TRBD1 identical over 7 bases. Trimming removed 6 bases from V and 0 bases from J; junction bases left unmatched: 7. Germline CDR1 reads MDHEN; CDR2 reads SYDVKM. This CDR3 has 16 amino acids. CDR3 in DNA: TGTGCCAGCAGGACGACAGGGCGATCAACTAATGAAAAACTGTTTTTT. Encoded protein: CASRTTGRSTNEKLFF.

Only one count was recorded for this clone. This chain connects TRBV30 to TRBJ1-2, with a possible D match to TRBD1 (6 bases). Germline assignment: CDR1 GTSNPN and CDR2 SVGIG (reference sequence). Trimming stripped 0 bases from V and 8 bases from J, with 13 bases between. The CDR3 loop spans 13 amino acids. The CDR3 nucleotides read TGTGCCTGGAGTGTACTGGGGGCGATCGGCTACACCTTC. It is translated as CAWSVLGAIGYTF. Full variable domain (rest looked up from reference TRBV30 and TRBJ1-2): SQTIHQWPATLVQPVGSPLSLECTVEGTSNPNLYWYRQAAGRGLQLLFYSVGIGQISSEVPQNLSASRPQDRQFILSSKKLLLSDSGFYLCAWSVLGAIGYTFGSGTRLTVV.

This clone showed up just once. The chain has TRBV11-3 and TRBJ2-7; D unresolved. Germline V gives CDR1 SGHNT, CDR2 YENEEA. There are 15 residues in the CDR3. The V gene lost 2 bases and the J gene lost 2 bases, with 13 bases spanning the gap. The CDR3 nucleotides read TGTGCCAGCAGCTTAAGACTCCTAGACCCCTACGAGCAGTACTTC. As protein: CASSLRLLDPYEQYF.

The CDR3 sequence: CSVTGQANTEAFF. The CDR3 region has the DNA TGCAGCGTTACGGGACAGGCTAACACTGAAGCTTTCTTT. This chain links TRBV29-1 with TRBJ1-1, with 8 nucleotides matching TRBD1. Germline trimming cut 5 bases from V and 2 bases from J; bases unmatched to any gene: 4. Germline assignment: CDR1 SQVTM and CDR2 ANQGSEA. This CDR3 contains 13 residues.

This clone was counted a single time. The J gene is TRBJ2-7, the V gene TRBV11-3; 11 bases are a match to TRBD1. Germline loops: CDR1 SGHNT, CDR2 YENEEA. The CDR3 contains 15 residues. V gave up 5 bases and J gave up 5 bases; unmatched junction bases: 8. CDR3 DNA sequence: TGTGCCAGCAGCCCGGAGGGACAGGGGGTCCACGAGCAGTACTTC. This gives the protein CASSPEGQGVHEQYF.

CDR3 nucleotide sequence: TGTGCCAGCAGCTGGGGGAGGGATGGAGGGAAGTATGGCTACACCTTC. It is translated as CASSWGRDGGKYGYTF. The V gene is TRBV11-3, the J gene TRBJ1-2; tentative D call: TRBD1 (5 bases). V was cut by 4 bases and J by 5 bases, with 20 bases left in between. CDR3 length: 16 residues. CDR1 is SGHNT and CDR2 is YENEEA in the germline V gene. Supplemented by reference TRBV11-3 and TRBJ1-2, the full variable domain reads EAGVVQSPRYKIIEKKQPVAFWCNPISGHNTLYWYLQNLGQGPELLIRYENEEAVDDSQLPKDRFSAERLKGVDSTLKIQPAELGDSAVYLCASSWGRDGGKYGYTFGSGTRLTVV.

This chain joins TRBV6-8 and TRBJ1-2, with 11 bases fitting TRBD1. The germline gives CDR1 MNHGY, CDR2 SAAAGT. V was clipped by 6 bases and J by 4 bases; unmatched bases: 4. The CDR3 sequence is 14 residues long. The CDR3 loop reads CASRRTGGFYGYTF. The DNA for the CDR3 is TGTGCCAGCAGACGGACAGGGGGCTTCTATGGCTACACCTTC.

The V and J genes are TRBV29-1 and TRBJ1-4; 8 bases line up with TRBD1. This CDR3 region has 14 residues. Trimming at V came to 1 base and at J to 8 bases, leaving 6 bases not matched to a gene. Germline V gives CDR1 SQVTM, CDR2 ANQGSEA. The CDR3 DNA reads as TGCAGCGTTGAAGGGGGCAGGGGGCGAGAAAAACTGTTTTTT. It is translated as CSVEGGRGREKLFF.

The chain carries TRBV6-8 and TRBJ1-3; possibly TRBD1 for D (6 bases). The CDR3 spans 16 residues. Germline V gene data show CDR1 as MNHGY and CDR2 as SAAAGT. Trimming cost V 5 bases and J 4 bases, with 18 bases left between them. CDR3 nucleotide sequence: TGTGCCAGCAGTGAGGGGACCAGGGGATGGGGAAACACCATATATTTT. Amino acid sequence: CASSEGTRGWGNTIYF.

The V gene is TRBV11-3, the J gene TRBJ2-2, with 8 nucleotides matching TRBD1. The J segment lost 4 bases and the V segment lost 5 bases, leaving 12 bases of the junction unmatched. CDR1 and CDR2 from the germline V gene are SGHNT and YENEEA. This CDR3 is 17 amino acids long. CDR3 region: CASSGDRGPLSTGELFF. CDR3 DNA: TGTGCCAGCAGCGGCGACAGGGGCCCACTAAGCACCGGGGAGCTGTTTTTT.

The genes are TRBV6-8 and TRBJ2-1; 10 bases map to TRBD1. Trimming cost V 0 bases and J 1 base; bases outside gene matches: 6. In germline, CDR1 is MNHGY, CDR2 SAAAGT. The CDR3 totals 18 residues. Here the CDR3 DNA reads TGTGCCAGCAGTTACTCGGGACAGGGGAGAAGGTCCTACAATGAGCAGTTCTTC. Translation gives CASSYSGQGRRSYNEQFF.

Written as DNA, the CDR3 is TGTGCCAGCAGTCCGTTTGACTCGGGTGGCTACACCTTC. Encoded protein: CASSPFDSGGYTF. The rearrangement links TRBV27 to TRBJ1-2; D not certain. The CDR3 has 13 residues. The V and J ends lost 5 bases and 7 bases respectively, with 14 bases between them. Looked up from germline, CDR1 is MNHEY and CDR2 is SMNVEV (reference sequence).

The chain uses TRBV14 and TRBJ1-6; D perhaps matches TRBD1 (5 bases). V was pared by 0 bases and J by 9 bases, with 15 bases between. There are 16 residues in the CDR3. The germline gives CDR1 SGHDN, CDR2 FVKESK. CDR3 sequence: CASSQDVSTGGSPLHF. The CDR3 DNA sequence: TGTGCCAGCAGCCAAGACGTCTCGACGGGGGGTTCACCCCTCCACTTT.

This rearrangement joins TRBV14 to TRBJ2-3; the D gene is possibly TRBD1 (5 bases). Trimming removed 3 bases from V and 3 bases from J, with 13 bases in between. There are 15 residues in the CDR3. The germline CDR1 and CDR2 sequences are SGHDN and FVKESK. The CDR3 is CASSQNRFRTDTQYF. Here the CDR3 DNA reads TGTGCCAGCAGCCAGAACAGGTTTCGGACAGATACGCAGTATTTT.